The present entry profiles one T cell receptor beta chain with its context. The CDR3 extends over 14 amino acids. V gave up 6 bases and J gave up 7 bases; unmatched junction bases: 7. The sample is drawn from a study of early T cells in non-severe SARS-CoV-2 infection. MiXCR, run by TCRdb on the 5' RACE reads, gives a single entry per CDR3 protein. The sample has about 130,000 distinct CDR3 sequences, approximately 15% seen once. The receptor comes from an adult who was a healthcare worker with PCR-confirmed SARS-CoV-2 infection or an uninfected control (not recorded which). The chain carries TRBV12-3 or TRBV12-4 and TRBJ2-7; TRBD2 matches at 12 bases. Sequencing input: whole blood. This CDR3 reads CASSPSGGAWEQYF. The CDR3 DNA reads as TGTGCCAGCAGCCCTAGCGGGGGGGCCTGGGAGCAGTACTTC.